The 24 T cell receptor beta chains reported below all come from one sample, sequenced in a study of beta chain features in type 1 diabetes. Study-level results: Moderate but significant shortening of TCRB CDR3s was recorded in all four CD4+ subsets from Type 1 diabetes patients.

Their cognate antigens are unknown. Reverse transcribing all isolated RNA meant expressed TCRB transcripts were sequenced. Repertoires were generated with immunoSEQ multiplex PCR, while TCRdb's copy carries only in-frame clones and drops some. The data contain around 140,000 clones, more than 10% of them singletons. Sequenced material: central memory CD4+ T cells from blood. The source of these receptors is a young man with type 1 diabetes.

This clone has at least ten counts. V usage is TRBV5-6 and J usage is TRBJ1-1; 7 bases map to TRBD1. The CDR3 runs 14 residues. Germline V gives CDR1 SGHDT, CDR2 YYEEEE. With V trimmed by 3 bases and J by 1 base, 3 bases remained unmatched. CDR3 sequence reads: CASSWGQSNTEAFF. The CDR3 DNA is TGTGCCAGCAGCTGGGGACAGTCGAACACTGAAGCTTTCTTT.

This clone has just a few counts. The rearrangement links TRBV30 to TRBJ2-3, with TRBD2 matching 8 bases. The CDR3 length is 13 residues. V shed 5 bases, J shed 4 bases, and the junction held 5 bases outside the gene matches. The germline gives CDR1 GTSNPN, CDR2 SVGIG (reference sequence). Here the CDR3 reads CAWVSGGSDTQYF. Written as DNA, the CDR3 is TGTGCCTGGGTGAGCGGGGGATCAGATACGCAGTATTTT.

The chain employs TRBV6-6 and TRBJ1-2, with a weak D call TRBD1 (5 bases). The CDR3 runs 16 residues. The germline V gene has CDR1 MNHNY and CDR2 SVGAGI (reference sequence). The ends were cut back, 3 bases at V and 4 bases at J, with 18 bases in the middle. The CDR3 region is CASSYPPGRGSYGYTF. The CDR3 DNA is TGTGCCAGCAGTTATCCCCCGGGGCGGGGTTCCTATGGCTACACCTTC.

V usage is TRBV30 and J usage is TRBJ2-7; D not certain. The germline V gene encodes CDR1 GTSNPN and CDR2 SVGIG (reference sequence). The CDR3 is 14 amino acids. Trimming removed 0 bases from V and 0 bases from J, with 9 bases in between. The CDR3 here is CAWSVGSNSYEQYF. In DNA form, the CDR3 reads TGTGCCTGGAGTGTCGGGTCTAACTCCTACGAGCAGTACTTC.

This clone was seen a few times. V gene TRBV7-9 combines with J gene TRBJ2-7, with TRBD1 matching over 7 bases. This CDR3 comprises 14 residues. The V and J ends lost 5 bases and 3 bases, in that order; junction bases with no gene match: 7. Germline CDR1 SEHNR, CDR2 FQNEAQ (reference sequence). The CDR3 loop is CASSHPTGDYEQYF. For the CDR3, the DNA is TGTGCCAGCAGCCACCCTACAGGGGACTACGAGCAGTACTTC.

The J gene is TRBJ2-1, the V gene TRBV7-6; D not resolved. The CDR3 length is 14 residues. Germline values: CDR1 SGHVS, CDR2 FNYEAQ. Trimming removed 3 bases at V and 6 bases at J, with 12 bases between. This chain's CDR3 is CASSFGAGPNEQFF. The CDR3 region has the DNA TGTGCCAGCAGCTTCGGCGCTGGCCCCAATGAGCAGTTCTTC.

This clone was observed many times. V usage is TRBV5-6 and J usage is TRBJ2-1; D is perhaps TRBD1 (6 bases). Deletions cut 4 bases from V and 6 bases from J, with 23 bases between. Germline CDR1 SGHDT, CDR2 YYEEEE. This CDR3 contains 17 residues. The chain's CDR3 is CASSPQLTGSYVNEQFF. CDR3 coding DNA: TGTGCCAGCAGCCCCCAGTTGACAGGTTCGTACGTCAATGAGCAGTTCTTC.

This clone was observed a few times. The chain couples TRBV7-2 to TRBJ2-1; TRBD2 matches at 8 bases. Germline CDR1 is SGHTA and CDR2 is FQGNSA. Trimming removed 2 bases from V and 6 bases from J; junction bases left unmatched: 3. The CDR3 sequence is 14 residues long. The CDR3 DNA reads as TGTGCCAGCAGCTTATCGGGACTAGGCAATGAGCAGTTCTTC. Protein sequence: CASSLSGLGNEQFF.

This clone was seen a handful of times. The rearrangement uses TRBV7-2 and TRBJ1-2; D gene uncertain. The CDR3 is made up of 13 amino acids. Trimming removed 0 bases from V and 7 bases from J, with 9 bases in between. Germline-derived CDR1 and CDR2 are SGHTA and FQGNSA. The CDR3 DNA is TGTGCCAGCAGCTTAGCGATGTCGGCTGGCTACACCTTC. Amino acid sequence: CASSLAMSAGYTF.

The chain employs TRBV18 and TRBJ1-4; the match to TRBD1 covers 8 bases. The CDR3 is 15 residues long. The V gene end was trimmed by 3 bases and the J gene end by 3 bases; junction bases not matched to a gene: 3. CDR1 is KGHSH, CDR2 LQKENI, per germline. DNA of the CDR3: TGTGCCAGCTCACCGGACAGGGAGCCTAATGAAAAACTGTTTTTT. Protein: CASSPDREPNEKLFF.

This clone was observed a few times. V is TRBV5-4 and J is TRBJ1-1; 8 nucleotides match TRBD1. The CDR3 runs 16 residues. V lost 0 bases to trimming and J lost 1 base; unmatched junction nucleotides: 5. CDR1 and CDR2 (germline): SGHNT, YYREEE (reference sequence). Here the CDR3 reads CASSLGQGWGNTEAFF. In nucleotides, the CDR3 is TGTGCCAGCAGCTTGGGACAGGGGTGGGGGAACACTGAAGCTTTCTTT.

The V and J genes are TRBV19 and TRBJ2-7; D not resolved. V lost 6 bases to trimming and J lost 2 bases, with 8 bases between them. This CDR3 has 12 amino acids. Germline V gene sequence: CDR1 LNHDA, CDR2 SQIVND (reference sequence). The CDR3 region is CASSQEPYEQYF. For the CDR3, the DNA is TGTGCCAGTAGCCAGGAACCCTACGAGCAGTACTTC.

This chain joins TRBV15 and TRBJ1-4; D ambiguous. The CDR3 length is 15 residues. Trimming cost V 0 bases and J 8 bases, with 13 bases left between them. In germline, CDR1 is LNHNV, CDR2 YYDKDF (reference sequence). This chain's CDR3 is CATSRDPSGEEKLFF. DNA of the CDR3: TGTGCCACCAGCAGAGATCCGTCTGGAGAAGAAAAACTGTTTTTT.

This clone was observed at least ten times. The genes are TRBV5-1 and TRBJ2-7; TRBD1 agrees at 8 bases. Germline V gene data show CDR1 as SGHRS and CDR2 as YFSETQ. V dropped 2 bases and J dropped 2; count of bases not matched to a gene: 9. The CDR3 is made up of 16 amino acids. The CDR3 DNA reads TGCGCCAGCAGCTTCAGCACCGGGACAGGAGCCTACGAGCAGTACTTC. Amino acids: CASSFSTGTGAYEQYF.

V usage is TRBV6-1 and J usage is TRBJ1-1; no firm D call. There are 12 residues in the CDR3. From germline, CDR1 is MNHNS and CDR2 SASEGT. With 7 bases removed from V and 2 bases from J, the gap between germline ends came to 8 bases. This CDR3 reads CASTMGNTEAFF. The CDR3 DNA reads TGTGCCAGCACTATGGGTAACACTGAAGCTTTCTTT.

The sample holds a few counts of this clone. The chain employs TRBV6-5 and TRBJ1-2; D is possibly TRBD1 (6 bases). Trimming stripped 6 bases from V and 4 bases from J, with 9 bases between. The CDR3 spans 12 residues. Germline V lookup: CDR1 MNHEY, CDR2 SVGAGI. CDR3 loop: CASSGQTYGYTF. CDR3 bases: TGTGCCAGCAGCGGACAGACCTATGGCTACACCTTC.

The chain has TRBV5-5 and TRBJ1-6, with D possibly TRBD1 on 6 matching bases. This CDR3 is 13 amino acids long. Trimming stripped 0 bases from V and 14 bases from J, with 12 bases between. Germline V CDR1 and CDR2: SGHKS, YYEKEE (reference sequence). CDR3 sequence reads: CASSLAGDESLHF. The CDR3 DNA sequence: TGTGCCAGCAGCTTGGCAGGGGACGAGTCCCTCCACTTT.

This clone has a handful of counts. The V gene is TRBV6-1, the J gene TRBJ2-7, with a weak D call TRBD2 (6 bases). Trimming removed 10 bases from V and 4 bases from J, with 17 bases in between. Germline V gene data show CDR1 as MNHNS and CDR2 as SASEGT. The CDR3 covers 13 residues. The CDR3 nucleotides are TGTGCCACCTTGGTGGCAGGGAGGTACGAGCAGTACTTC. This codes for CATLVAGRYEQYF.

The gene calls are TRBV30 and TRBJ2-5, with 7 bases matching TRBD1. The tail of the sequence fits TRBJ2-7 better, so the J call may be wrong. The germline gives CDR1 GTSNPN, CDR2 SVGIG (reference sequence). CDR3 length: 15 residues. Here the CDR3 reads CAGVYSGTARGEQYF. CDR3 DNA: TGTGCCGGAGTCTACTCCGGGACAGCGAGGGGCGAGCAGTACTTC.

There are many counts of this clone. The genes are TRBV9 and TRBJ2-7, with TRBD1 matching over 12 bases. The CDR3 consists of 14 residues. Trimming cost V 3 bases and J 7 bases; bases outside gene matches: 5. Germline V gives CDR1 SGDLS, CDR2 YYNGEE. CDR3 protein: CASSAGQGAGEQYF. The CDR3 region has the DNA TGTGCCAGCAGCGCGGGACAGGGGGCCGGGGAGCAGTACTTC.

A few counts support this clone. V gene TRBV4-2 combines with J gene TRBJ1-2; D is unclear. Trimming cost V 0 bases and J 6 bases, with 8 bases left between them. This CDR3 contains 13 residues. Germline loops: CDR1 LGHNA, CDR2 YNFKEQ. The CDR3 DNA sequence: TGTGCCAGCAGCCAAGATCCGACGGATGGCTACACCTTC. Protein sequence: CASSQDPTDGYTF.

This clone was picked up many times. The chain recombines TRBV30 with TRBJ2-3; possibly TRBD1 for D (5 bases). The CDR3 spans 14 residues. CDR1 is GTSNPN, CDR2 SVGIG, per germline (reference sequence). V dropped 2 bases and J dropped 0 bases, with 9 bases sitting between them. Written as DNA, the CDR3 is TGTGCCTGGAGTAAGGGGTTTAGCACAGATACGCAGTATTTT. This encodes CAWSKGFSTDTQYF.

V and J are TRBV7-9 and TRBJ2-1; D remains ambiguous. The CDR3 is 13 amino acids. Germline CDR1 is SEHNR and CDR2 is FQNEAQ (reference sequence). The V and J ends lost 9 bases and 0 bases respectively, with 9 bases between them. The CDR3 protein is CASHTSSYNEQFF. For the CDR3, the DNA is TGTGCCAGTCACACGAGCTCCTACAATGAGCAGTTCTTC.

This clone was observed at least ten times. The same CDR3 also results from other DNA sequences found in this sample. The chain joins TRBV7-9 to TRBJ2-5; tentatively, D is TRBD1 or TRBD2 (5 bases each). Between the trimmed V and J ends, which lost 8 bases and 2 bases, there was a span of 12 bases. Germline CDR1 and CDR2: SEHNR and FQNEAQ (reference sequence). The CDR3 contains 13 residues. The CDR3 here is CASGGQVQETQYF. In DNA, the CDR3 is TGTGCCAGCGGGGGTCAGGTACAAGAGACCCAGTACTTC.